The 32 T cell receptor beta chains below all came from one sample that was sequenced in a study of cytomegalovirus exposure and HLA in healthy donors. PCR used 60 Vbeta primers and 13 Jbeta primers. Assay: immunoSEQ multiplex PCR; the TCRdb copy retains only in-frame clones and omits some. The data contain 200,000 or so clones, about four fifths of them singletons. The sample consisted of PBMCs. The receptor set was obtained from a boy between 10 and 17 years old in good health and CMV-seronegative.

The V call is TRBV15, the J call TRBJ2-7, with D possibly TRBD1 on 5 matching bases. Germline V gene data show CDR1 as LNHNV and CDR2 as YYDKDF (reference sequence). The CDR3 consists of 14 residues. V lost 0 bases and J lost 3, with 9 bases in between. In DNA form, the CDR3 reads TGTGCCACCAGCAGAGATAGGGGCGTCTACGAGCAGTACTTC. Translation: CATSRDRGVYEQYF. Full variable domain (outside the CDR3, taken from reference TRBV15 and TRBJ2-7): DAMVIQNPRYQVTQFGKPVTLSCSQTLNHNVMYWYQQKSSQAPKLLFHYYDKDFNNEADTPDNFQSRRPNTSFCFLDIRSPGLGDTAMYLCATSRDRGVYEQYFGPGTRLTVT.

This rearrangement joins TRBV7-3 to TRBJ2-7; 13 bases line up with TRBD2. From germline, CDR1 is SGHTA and CDR2 FQGTGA. J lost 3 bases, V lost 5 bases, and 4 bases had no gene match. The CDR3 contains 15 residues. CDR3 nucleotide sequence: TGTGCCAGCAGCCCGGGACTAGCGGGATTCTACGAGCAGTACTTC. It encodes CASSPGLAGFYEQYF.

The chain has TRBV6-6 and TRBJ1-2, with 7 bases identical to TRBD1. Looked up from germline, CDR1 is MNHNY and CDR2 is SVGAGI (reference sequence). The V segment lost 2 bases and the J segment 7 bases; nucleotides outside the gene matches: 7. The CDR3 is 14 amino acids. Written as DNA, the CDR3 is TGTGCCAGCAGTTACCCTACGACAGGGCTTGGCTACACCTTC. It codes for CASSYPTTGLGYTF.

The genes are TRBV9 and TRBJ1-2; 8 nucleotides align to TRBD1. After removal of 0 bases from V and 4 bases from J, the junction contained 8 bases not matched to a gene. CDR1 is SGDLS and CDR2 is YYNGEE in the germline V gene. CDR3 length: 16 amino acids. CDR3 in amino acids: CASSVAGGQAGYGYTF. The CDR3 region has the DNA TGTGCCAGCAGCGTAGCCGGGGGACAGGCGGGCTATGGCTACACCTTC.

A single count supports this clone. The gene calls are TRBV13 and TRBJ2-1, with 7 bases lining up with TRBD2. J gave up 9 bases and V 4 bases, and 3 bases lay outside the gene matches. CDR1 and CDR2 (germline): PRHDT, FYEKMQ (reference sequence). This CDR3 has 12 residues. The CDR3 reads CASSSLAVEQFF. The CDR3 DNA follows: TGTGCCAGCAGCTCCCTAGCGGTTGAGCAGTTCTTC. The whole variable domain, filled in from reference TRBV13 and TRBJ2-1, reads AAGVIQSPRHLIKEKRETATLKCYPIPRHDTVYWYQQGPGQDPQFLISFYEKMQSDKGSIPDRFSAQQFSDYHSELNMSSLELGDSALYFCASSSLAVEQFFGPGTRLTVL.

This clone was observed a single time. CDR3 DNA sequence: TGTGCCAGCAGCTCTCCTGGCGGGAGGCCCGGGGAGCTGTTTTTT. As protein: CASSSPGGRPGELFF. V usage is TRBV7-2 and J usage is TRBJ2-2; 8 bases fit TRBD2. The CDR3 loop spans 15 amino acids. Looked up from germline, CDR1 is SGHTA and CDR2 is FQGNSA. V shed 4 bases, J shed 6 bases, and the junction held 7 bases outside the gene matches.

This rearrangement joins TRBV27 to TRBJ2-7, with 8 bases matching TRBD1. This CDR3 has 14 residues. Germline-derived CDR1 and CDR2 are MNHEY and SMNVEV (reference sequence). The V segment lost 6 bases and the J segment 1 base; nucleotides outside the gene matches: 5. CDR3 region: CASSRDRYSYEQYF. DNA of the CDR3: TGTGCCAGCAGCCGGGACAGGTATTCCTACGAGCAGTACTTC.

The CDR3 DNA reads as TGTGCCAGCAGCTTAGGGGGGCTAGATGAAAAACTGTTTTTT. It specifies CASSLGGLDEKLFF. The genes are TRBV7-6 and TRBJ1-4; a weak D match, TRBD1 (6 bases). The CDR3 is 14 residues long. CDR1 is SGHVS, CDR2 FNYEAQ, per germline. V gave up 1 base and J gave up 6 bases, with 9 bases separating them.

The chain couples TRBV5-1 to TRBJ1-1; 11 bases fit TRBD1. CDR3 size: 17 residues. V shed 1 base, J shed 5 bases, and the junction held 10 bases outside the gene matches. Germline-derived CDR1 and CDR2 are SGHRS and YFSETQ. In nucleotides, the CDR3 is TGCGCCAGCAGCTTGATAGGCCGGGACAGGGGGTTGACTGAAGCTTTCTTT. Its translation is CASSLIGRDRGLTEAFF.

The chain joins TRBV19 to TRBJ2-5; 7 nucleotides align to TRBD1. Germline values: CDR1 LNHDA, CDR2 SQIVND (reference sequence). The CDR3 covers 14 residues. V lost 5 bases, J lost 5 bases, and 8 bases stayed unmatched. CDR3 sequence: CASSQGVRTETQYF. Here the CDR3 DNA reads TGTGCCAGTAGTCAGGGGGTTCGTACGGAGACCCAGTACTTC.

This CDR3 reads CASSLLGQVPYEQYF. The CDR3 nucleotides are TGTGCCAGCAGCCTACTCGGACAGGTCCCCTACGAGCAGTACTTC. The chain joins TRBV6-6 to TRBJ2-7, with 7 bases identical to TRBD1. The CDR3 extends over 15 amino acids. V lost 6 bases and J lost 2; bases outside the gene matches: 10. Germline V gene lookup returns CDR1 MNHNY and CDR2 SVGAGI (reference sequence).

This clone has a single count. This rearrangement joins TRBV27 to TRBJ2-7; 8 nucleotides align to TRBD1. Germline loops: CDR1 MNHEY, CDR2 SMNVEV (reference sequence). CDR3 length equals 17 residues. J gave up 4 bases and V 2 bases, and 13 bases lay outside the gene matches. The DNA of the CDR3 is TGTGCCAGCAGTTTACGATCGGACAGGGTGAAAACGTACGAGCAGTACTTC. It is translated as CASSLRSDRVKTYEQYF.

V gene TRBV6-1 combines with J gene TRBJ1-5; tentatively, D is TRBD1 (6 bases). Germline V gene data show CDR1 as MNHNS and CDR2 as SASEGT. The CDR3 runs 16 residues. V lost 4 bases and J 6 bases, leaving 19 bases between the germline ends. This CDR3 is CASSGQQGGRGQPQHF. The CDR3 region has the DNA TGTGCCAGCAGTGGCCAACAGGGTGGGAGAGGTCAGCCCCAGCATTTT.

The chain combines TRBV29-1 with TRBJ2-7, with 9 nucleotides matching TRBD2. V gave up 7 bases and J gave up 3 bases; unmatched junction bases: 4. The length of the CDR3 is 12 residues. Germline loops: CDR1 SQVTM, CDR2 ANQGSEA. The CDR3 protein is CSATSGHYEQYF. The CDR3 nucleotides are TGCAGCGCCACTAGCGGGCACTACGAGCAGTACTTC.

This CDR3 is CASSPNRAGELFF. CDR3 DNA: TGTGCCAGCAGTCCCAACAGGGCCGGGGAGCTGTTTTTT. The J gene is TRBJ2-2, the V gene TRBV27; a possible D gene is TRBD1 (6 bases). The V end was cut by 5 bases, the J end by 6 bases, with 10 bases between. CDR1 and CDR2 (germline): MNHEY, SMNVEV (reference sequence). The CDR3 extends over 13 amino acids.

V gene TRBV11-3 combines with J gene TRBJ2-5; tentative D call: TRBD2 (6 bases). The germline V and J ends were trimmed by 5 bases and 4 bases, with 17 bases remaining between them. The CDR3 contains 15 residues. Germline V CDR1 and CDR2: SGHNT, YENEEA. The CDR3 loop is CASSQSGSGGETQYF. CDR3 nucleotide sequence: TGTGCCAGCAGCCAATCAGGTAGCGGTGGAGAGACCCAGTACTTC.

This clone turned up a few times. The J gene is TRBJ2-3, the V gene TRBV7-9; D unclear. Germline V lookup: CDR1 SEHNR, CDR2 FQNEAQ (reference sequence). The germline V and J ends were trimmed by 1 base and 2 bases, with 16 bases remaining between them. This CDR3 has 17 residues. CDR3 sequence reads: CASSLVVSGTPTDTQYF. CDR3 sequence (DNA): TGTGCCAGCAGCTTAGTCGTCAGTGGCACCCCCACAGATACGCAGTATTTT.

This chain uses TRBV19 with TRBJ2-3, with TRBD1 matching 7 bases. J gave up 2 bases and V 9 bases, and 8 bases lay outside the gene matches. Germline CDR1 LNHDA, CDR2 SQIVND (reference sequence). The CDR3 extends over 14 amino acids. The CDR3 DNA reads TGTGCCAGATTGACAGGGAATTCCACAGATACGCAGTATTTT. Amino acids: CARLTGNSTDTQYF.

The genes are TRBV5-8 and TRBJ1-5; the match to TRBD1 covers 8 bases. The CDR3 length is 15 residues. Trimming at V came to 4 bases and at J to 3 bases, leaving 6 bases not matched to a gene. Germline V gives CDR1 SGHTS, CDR2 YDEGEE. DNA of the CDR3: TGTGCCAGCAGCCTGGGACAGGCTCTCAATCAGCCCCAGCATTTT. It is translated as CASSLGQALNQPQHF.

V usage is TRBV27 and J usage is TRBJ2-6, with 9 bases fitting TRBD2. Unmatched junction bases numbered 0, after V lost 2 bases and J lost 1 base. CDR1 is MNHEY and CDR2 is SMNVEV in the germline V gene (reference sequence). This CDR3 spans 16 amino acids. The CDR3 DNA sequence: TGTGCCAGCAGTTTACTAGCGGGATCTGGGGCCAACGTCCTGACTTTC. It specifies CASSLLAGSGANVLTF.

The chain has TRBV6-1 and TRBJ2-7; TRBD1 aligns across 8 bases. With 6 bases clipped from V and 3 bases from J, the junction kept 7 bases outside the gene matches. CDR1 and CDR2 (germline): MNHNS, SASEGT. The length of the CDR3 is 14 residues. The CDR3 is CASSHLTGDYEQYF. As DNA, the CDR3 is TGTGCCAGCAGCCACTTGACAGGGGACTACGAGCAGTACTTC.

A remark on this clone: The junction departs from germline at one end; a sequencing error may be responsible. The chain employs TRBV7-7 and TRBJ2-1, with D possibly TRBD2 on 6 matching bases. The length of the CDR3 is 15 residues. CDR1 is SSHAT and CDR2 is FNYEAQ in the germline V gene (reference sequence). The CDR3 spells CASSLEAGPYNEQFF. The DNA for the CDR3 is TGTGCTAGCAGCTTAGAGGCGGGGCCCTACAATGAGCAGTTCTTC.

V is TRBV5-6 and J is TRBJ1-2, with 9 bases matching TRBD1. Germline V gene data show CDR1 as SGHDT and CDR2 as YYEEEE. Trimming took 3 bases from V and 4 from J; bases not matched to a gene: 4. The CDR3 length is 14 residues. CDR3 nucleotides: TGTGCCAGCAGCTCCTGGACAGGGGTCTATGGCTACACCTTC. This translates into CASSSWTGVYGYTF.

The chain recombines TRBV6-6 with TRBJ1-1, with a possible D match to TRBD1 (5 bases). Germline CDR1 is MNHNY and CDR2 is SVGAGI (reference sequence). The CDR3 contains 16 residues. V was clipped by 6 bases and J by 2 bases, with 19 bases between them. CDR3 residues: CASSDARATGNTEAFF. In nucleotides, the CDR3 is TGTGCCAGCAGCGACGCCAGGGCAACTGGAAACACTGAAGCTTTCTTT.

The chain links TRBV9 to TRBJ1-1; 8 bases agree with TRBD1. V lost 4 bases and J lost 0; bases outside the gene matches: 8. Germline assignment: CDR1 SGDLS and CDR2 YYNGEE. The CDR3 is 16 amino acids. For the CDR3, the DNA is TGTGCCAGCAGCCCTTCTGACAGGGGATTGAACACTGAAGCTTTCTTT. It translates to CASSPSDRGLNTEAFF.

This clone appeared a few times. This chain joins TRBV27 and TRBJ1-5, with unresolved D. Per the germline V gene, CDR1 is MNHEY and CDR2 is SMNVEV (reference sequence). Trimming stripped 2 bases from V and 1 base from J, with 12 bases between. This CDR3 region has 16 residues. This CDR3 is CASSLTHRSSNQPQHF. CDR3 nucleotide sequence: TGTGCCAGCAGTTTAACGCACAGATCAAGCAATCAGCCCCAGCATTTT.

This clone was counted once. The chain carries TRBV9 and TRBJ2-1; 7 bases are a match to TRBD2. The CDR3 covers 13 residues. The trim removed 4 bases at V and 7 bases at J, leaving 5 bases unmatched. CDR1 and CDR2 (germline): SGDLS, YYNGEE. The CDR3 loop is CASSQVGGNEQFF. The CDR3 region has the DNA TGTGCCAGCAGCCAGGTGGGGGGGAATGAGCAGTTCTTC.

CDR3 sequence (DNA): TGTGCCAGCAGCGGTTACCTCGGGATAGACAGGGGTTTCGACGAGCAGTACTTC. Its translation is CASSGYLGIDRGFDEQYF. The rearrangement uses TRBV9 and TRBJ2-7, with TRBD1 identical over 8 bases. The trim removed 3 bases at V and 5 bases at J, leaving 19 bases unmatched. This CDR3 has 18 amino acids. Germline values: CDR1 SGDLS, CDR2 YYNGEE.

This clone turned up a few times. The V and J genes are TRBV7-8 and TRBJ2-7; a possible D gene is TRBD1 (6 bases). CDR1 SGHVS and CDR2 FQNEAQ come from the germline V gene. This CDR3 comprises 16 residues. Trimming stripped 4 bases from V and 0 bases from J, with 16 bases between. The CDR3 DNA follows: TGTGCCAGCAGCTCGACGGGACACACGATCTCCTACGAGCAGTACTTC. It codes for CASSSTGHTISYEQYF.

The chain recombines TRBV27 with TRBJ2-7; 7 bases line up with TRBD1. CDR3 length: 14 amino acids. J lost 0 bases, V lost 5 bases, and 4 bases had no gene match. Germline CDR1 and CDR2: MNHEY and SMNVEV (reference sequence). The CDR3 DNA follows: TGTGCCAGCAGTACCCGGGACAGCTCCTACGAGCAGTACTTC. Translating gives CASSTRDSSYEQYF.

The chain couples TRBV7-8 to TRBJ2-7; no clear D gene. This CDR3 region has 11 residues. CDR1 and CDR2 from the germline V gene are SGHVS and FQNEAQ. Trimming removed 6 bases at V and 7 bases at J, with 10 bases between. The CDR3 nucleotides read TGTGCCAGCAGTATCAGATGGGAGCAGTACTTC. Protein: CASSIRWEQYF.

The CDR3 here is CASSFRGNSPLHF. CDR3 DNA sequence: TGTGCCAGCAGTTTCAGGGGGAATTCACCCCTCCACTTT. The chain recombines TRBV28 with TRBJ1-6; 7 nucleotides agree with TRBD1. Germline V gene lookup returns CDR1 MDHEN and CDR2 SYDVKM. The CDR3 sequence is 13 residues long. The V segment lost 3 bases and the J segment 7 bases; nucleotides outside the gene matches: 0.